The present T cell receptor (beta chain) was sequenced within a study of control samples from healthy donors and cancer patients. With 3 bases clipped from V and 6 bases from J, the junction kept 8 bases outside the gene matches. The V gene's germline CDR1 is LNHDA and CDR2 SQIVND (reference sequence). CDR3 length equals 15 residues. Profiled with immunoSEQ multiplex PCR; TCRdb holds only in-frame clones, not every one. The profile shows approximately 110,000 clones, roughly 90% of them singletons. The sample comprised blood. The chain employs TRBV19 and TRBJ2-5; 9 nucleotides align to TRBD1. The TCR comes from a woman in her 50s in good health. CDR3 bases: TGTGCCAGTAGTATGCGACAGGGGGTTTCGAAGACCCAGTACTTC. Amino acid sequence: CASSMRQGVSKTQYF.